A single sample gave rise to the 2 T cell receptor beta chains below, sequenced in a study of T-cell memory formation after mild COVID-19. Via MiXCR, TCRdb re-called the 5' RACE reads, giving one row per CDR3 protein. Counted here are approximately 260,000 distinct CDR3 sequences, roughly 17% occurring once; the ten biggest clones make up 22%. Material: PBMCs or a T cell subset sorted from them (not recorded which). These TCRs come from a man aged 18 to 35 who had mild COVID-19 (a few samples of this study predate the infection). Cell type and time point are not known.

CDR3 sequence (DNA): TGTGCCAGCAGTGAGGGGACGAGCTACACCTTC. This codes for CASSEGTSYTF. V and J are TRBV2 and TRBJ1-2; a weak D match, TRBD1 (5 bases). The CDR3 totals 11 residues. V dropped 3 bases and J dropped 9 bases, with 8 bases sitting between them. Germline V lookup: CDR1 SNHLY, CDR2 FYNNEI.

This clonotype turned up a few times. The rearrangement uses TRBV7-2 and TRBJ1-1, with 7 bases matching TRBD1. There are 14 residues in the CDR3. V was clipped by 2 bases and J by 6 bases; unmatched bases: 6. CDR1 is SGHTA and CDR2 is FQGNSA in the germline V gene. Here the CDR3 DNA reads TGTGCCAGCAGCTTACCGCGACAGGGACCTGAAGCTTTCTTT. It yields the protein CASSLPRQGPEAFF.